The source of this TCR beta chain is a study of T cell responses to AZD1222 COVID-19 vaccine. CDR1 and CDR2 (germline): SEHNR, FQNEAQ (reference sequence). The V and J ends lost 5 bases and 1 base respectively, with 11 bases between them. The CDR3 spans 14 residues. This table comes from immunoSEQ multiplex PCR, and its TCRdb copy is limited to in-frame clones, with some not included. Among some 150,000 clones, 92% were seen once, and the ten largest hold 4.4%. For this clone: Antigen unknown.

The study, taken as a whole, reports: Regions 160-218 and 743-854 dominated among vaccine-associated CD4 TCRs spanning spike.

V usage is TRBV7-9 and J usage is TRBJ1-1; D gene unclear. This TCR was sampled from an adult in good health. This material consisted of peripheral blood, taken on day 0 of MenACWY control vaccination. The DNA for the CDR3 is TGTGCCAGCAGCCCCGGACCGTGGAACACTGAAGCTTTCTTT. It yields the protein CASSPGPWNTEAFF.